This T cell receptor (beta chain) was sequenced for a study of CD8 T cells in ankylosing spondylitis. Worth noting for this clonotype: Its antigen is not known.

Study findings and constraints: What appeared characteristic of ankylosing spondylitis blood was a TCR beta motif of several highly homologous variants. Reportedly, disease-linked clones are significantly enriched in ankylosing spondylitis patients' matched synovial fluid.

The CDR3 runs to 15 residues. Germline CDR1 MNHEY, CDR2 SVGAGI. V gave up 4 bases and J gave up 5 bases; unmatched junction bases: 8. TCRdb recomputed calls from the 5' RACE reads with MiXCR, one row per CDR3 protein. The sample lists about 440,000 distinct CDR3 sequences, 17% occurring once. The sequencing sample was made of blood, either unsorted or a sorted T cell fraction (not recorded which). This receptor was obtained from a male donor with ankylosing spondylitis. The rearrangement uses TRBV6-5 and TRBJ1-1; TRBD1 matches at 9 bases. CDR3 in amino acids: CASSLNRGLSTEAFF. The CDR3 bases are TGTGCCAGCAGTTTGAACAGGGGGCTCTCTACTGAAGCTTTCTTT.